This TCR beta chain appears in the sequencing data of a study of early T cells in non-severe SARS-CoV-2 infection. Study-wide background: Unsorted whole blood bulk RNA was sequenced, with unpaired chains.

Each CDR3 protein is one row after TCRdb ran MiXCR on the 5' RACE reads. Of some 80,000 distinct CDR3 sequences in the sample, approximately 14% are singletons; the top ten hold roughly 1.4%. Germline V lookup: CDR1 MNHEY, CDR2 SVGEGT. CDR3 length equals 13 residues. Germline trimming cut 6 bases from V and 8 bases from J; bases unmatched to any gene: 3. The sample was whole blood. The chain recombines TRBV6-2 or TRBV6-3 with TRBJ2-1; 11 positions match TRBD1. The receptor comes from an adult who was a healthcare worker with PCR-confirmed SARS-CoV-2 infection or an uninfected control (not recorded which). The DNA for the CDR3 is TGTGCCAGCAGGGACAGGGGGCAAGATGAGCAGTTCTTC. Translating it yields CASRDRGQDEQFF.